The rows below give T cell receptor beta chains drawn from one sample of a study of cytomegalovirus exposure and HLA in healthy donors. Data came from immunoSEQ multiplex PCR; TCRdb stores just in-frame clones and leaves some out. This sample's table has tens of thousands of clones. Sample: PBMCs. The receptors stem from a young woman in good health and CMV-seronegative. CDR3s include the opening cysteine and the closing phenylalanine or tryptophan. D genes are given only for firm matches.

CASSYSYRGNTEAFF TGTGCCAGCAGTTACTCCTACAGGGGTAACACTGAAGCTTTCTTT TRBV6-5 TRBD1 TRBJ1-1
CASSLRVGGTDTQYF TGCGCCAGCAGCTTGCGAGTAGGGGGAACAGATACGCAGTATTTT TRBV5-1 - TRBJ2-3
CASSALSGSSYNEQFF TGTGCCAGCAGCGCCTTAAGCGGGAGCTCCTACAATGAGCAGTTCTTC TRBV9 TRBD2 TRBJ2-1
CASSLIGQGADTGELFF TGTGCTAGCAGCTTAATTGGGCAGGGGGCCGACACCGGGGAGCTGTTTTTT TRBV7-7 TRBD1 TRBJ2-2
CASSQNGQGTAGEQYF TGCGCCAGCAGCCAGAACGGACAGGGCACAGCTGGGGAGCAGTACTTC TRBV5-1 TRBD1 TRBJ2-7
CASLAGRNEQFF TGTGCCAGTCTAGCGGGACGGAATGAGCAGTTCTTC TRBV19 TRBD2 TRBJ2-1
CATGGGKQYF TGTGCCACCGGGGGGGGAAAGCAGTACTTC TRBV10-3 TRBD2 TRBJ2-7
CASITGGVNTEAFF TGTGCCAGCATCACAGGGGGCGTGAACACTGAAGCTTTCTTT TRBV28 TRBD1 TRBJ1-1
CASSPFAGDQPQHF TGTGCCAGCTCACCATTTGCAGGGGACCAGCCCCAGCATTTT TRBV18 - TRBJ1-5
CASSQGEGANYGYTF TGTGCCAGCTCACAGGGAGAGGGGGCAAACTATGGCTACACCTTC TRBV18 TRBD1 TRBJ1-2
CASRVHPLGTQYF TGTGCCAGTAGAGTACATCCCCTTGGGACCCAGTACTTC TRBV19 - TRBJ2-5
CASAGGTDSYNEQFF TGTGCCAGCGCCGGTGGGACTGACTCCTACAATGAGCAGTTCTTC TRBV11-3 - TRBJ2-1
CASSQVSAERTSYEQYF TGCGCCAGCAGCCAAGTATCCGCTGAGCGTACCTCCTACGAGCAGTACTTC TRBV4-1 - TRBJ2-7
CASSFKSNQPQHF TGTGCCAGCAGTTTCAAAAGCAATCAGCCCCAGCATTTT TRBV27 - TRBJ1-5
CASSTRLAERNNEQFF TGTGCCAGCAGTACCCGACTAGCGGAGAGAAACAATGAGCAGTTCTTC TRBV27 TRBD2 TRBJ2-1
CASSWTGSGNTIYF TGTGCCAGCAGCTGGACAGGCTCTGGAAACACCATATATTTT TRBV13 TRBD1 TRBJ1-3
CASSLLGSYEQYF TGTGCCAGCAGCCTACTCGGGAGCTACGAGCAGTACTTC TRBV5-6 - TRBJ2-7
CAWSDTLPWTGEAPIYGYTF TGTGCCTGGAGTGACACTCTTCCCTGGACAGGGGAAGCGCCTATCTATGGCTACACCTTC TRBV30 TRBD1 TRBJ1-2
CASSLLSRGRRAFF TGTGCCAGCAGTTTACTATCCAGGGGGCGCCGAGCTTTCTTT TRBV28 TRBD1 TRBJ1-1
CASSRTAGENIQYF TGTGCCAGCAGTCGAACCGCCGGGGAAAACATTCAGTACTTC TRBV11-2 - TRBJ2-4
CASSPGTSGTGEQYF TGTGCCAGCAGCCCCGGGACTAGCGGGACAGGCGAGCAGTACTTC TRBV9 TRBD2 TRBJ2-7
CAWSGGTSGIKNIQYF TGTGCCTGGAGTGGGGGGACTAGCGGGATCAAAAACATTCAGTACTTC TRBV30 TRBD2 TRBJ2-4
CAWSRGRGDGYTF TGTGCCTGGAGTAGGGGAAGGGGCGATGGCTACACCTTC TRBV30 - TRBJ1-2
CASSDLASIYNEQFF TGTGCCAGCAGTGACCTAGCATCTATCTACAATGAGCAGTTCTTC TRBV25-1 - TRBJ2-1
CSARGGQPQHF TGCAGTGCTAGAGGAGGTCAGCCCCAGCATTTT TRBV20-1 - TRBJ1-5
CASSRDRGYEQYF TGTGCCAGTAGTAGGGACAGGGGGTACGAGCAGTACTTC TRBV19 TRBD1 TRBJ2-7
CAAGRAGNYEQYF TGTGCCGCGGGTCGAGCGGGAAACTACGAGCAGTACTTC TRBV6-1 TRBD2 TRBJ2-7
CASSHYGGSMDTIYF TGTGCCAGCAGCCACTACGGGGGTAGTATGGACACCATATATTTT TRBV9 - TRBJ1-3
CASSLDRNTGELFF TGCGCCAGCAGCTTGGATCGTAACACCGGGGAGCTGTTTTTT TRBV5-1 - TRBJ2-2
CASSQESQAFDRLFF TGCGCCAGCAGCCAAGAGAGCCAGGCCTTCGATAGACTGTTTTTT TRBV4-3 - TRBJ1-4
CASRRGGSYNEQFF TGCGCCAGCAGACGAGGAGGATCCTACAATGAGCAGTTCTTC TRBV4-1 - TRBJ2-1
CASSLGLRRQGLPTPNQPQHF TGTGCCAGCAGCTTAGGATTGCGGAGACAGGGCCTCCCCACGCCCAATCAGCCCCAGCATTTT TRBV7-8 TRBD1 TRBJ1-5
CASSELGTSGSEQYF TGTGCCAGCAGTGAGCTCGGAACTAGCGGGAGCGAGCAGTACTTC TRBV6-1 TRBD2 TRBJ2-7
CASSQGQGLADSSYNEQFF TGCGCCAGCAGCCAAGGACAGGGACTAGCGGATAGCTCCTACAATGAGCAGTTCTTC TRBV4-1 TRBD2 TRBJ2-1